This section outlines one T cell receptor beta chain sequence together with its context. Its binding antigen is unknown. No base qualities exist here, and no much larger clone lies one base off it. There are 13 amino acids in the CDR3, from cysteine to phenylalanine inclusive. Only the CDR3 portion is preserved as DNA: 39 bases, with reading frame beginning at the first base. Deletion took 2 bases off V and 6 bases off J, with a span of 9 bases between the germline ends. CDR1 SGHAT and CDR2 FQNNGV were looked up in the germline V gene. The source of the sample is a study of shared clonotypes between healthy human individuals (dated by TCRdb to the early 2020s). Turning to the overall study: Three men and a couple of women, aged 18 to 49 years, made up the cohort. Blood TCR repertoires of roughly five healthy adults were deeply sequenced to estimate repertoire size and the extent of clonotype sharing between individuals. To increase sequencing depth and limit assay-specific biases, different laboratories used diverse techniques to prepare libraries and sequence TCR repertoires. Each donor's leukapheresis produced roughly between about 0.85 and 10 billion PBMCs.

The donors were healthy, HIV-negative adults who had no recently reported acute infections or vaccinations. All donors were Caucasian adults living in Nashville, Tennessee, USA. For unsorted samples, 85 million to 100 million PBMCs were counted, and genomic DNA was extracted using the QIAamp DNA Blood Mini kit. After blood collection by leukapheresis, PBMCs were isolated using Ficoll-Histopaque density gradient centrifugation and then cryopreserved in the vapor phase of liquid nitrogen. Broad study findings and their caveats: Pairwise subsampling indicated that sequencing depth was expected to affect the degree of clonotype sharing among donors. The genetic and exposure-history diversity represented was limited by the small number of donors. Sampling was restricted to blood, and TCR repertoires in tissue are likely to differ from TCR repertoires in blood.

Using the deep immunoSEQ assay, TCR CDR3 regions were amplified from genomic DNA by multiplex PCR. Extracted genomic DNA from each cell subset was spread evenly across all wells of several immunoSEQ 96-well plates, with each plate serving as a replicate. For unsorted PBMC, roughly 330 ng genomic DNA, equal to roughly 33,000 T cell genomes, was loaded into each replicate PCR. Genomic DNA from unsorted PBMC was sequenced over ten immunoSEQ deep assay plates. The purified libraries were quantified using a Qubit 3.0 fluorometer, sized with a Bioanalyzer 2100, and then quantified again using the KAPA Library Quantification kit. Every immunoSEQ 96-well plate was sequenced on a separate single-read 150-cycle Illumina NextSeq 550 flow cell. The study's own analysis went as follows. The immunoSEQ output contained only junctional sequences without quality scores, so filtering could not match that applied to full-length reads. Sequences were annotated with PyIR, a Python wrapper for IgBLAST v1.9, and V/J genes and CDR3 were assigned using IMGT germline references. Reads with weak V/J assignments (E-value above 1e-6), missing CDR3, stop codons, out-of-frame junctions, or ambiguous translated residues were removed. V3J clonotypes were defined by identical inferred V gene, J gene, and CDR3 amino acid sequence. The percentage overlap between two repertoires was calculated by dividing the number of shared unique clonotypes by the size of the smaller repertoire. Richness of each repertoire was evaluated using RTK rarefaction, the Chao1 estimator, and Recon v2.1 estimates of unobserved clonotypes. Imported from immuneACCESS, the table was reduced by TCRdb to in-frame sequences with V and J called. These copies leave out some clones; in studies compared against another copy, an unresolved V gene accounts for under half, and the cause of the remainder is not known. For V, J and clone size, that table is used; D and trimming come from the DNA. The sample yields approximately 500,000 clones; 75% to 80% were counted once. The ten biggest clones cover around an eighth of the sample.

The receptor was derived from a woman aged 40 to 50 in good health. Some clones in this sample may be carry-over from other donors' samples. This chain is built from TRBV11-2 and TRBJ2-3, with no reliable assignment of the D segment. The material sequenced was PBMCs. The CDR3 region reads CASSLWVADTQYF. The bases read TGTGCCAGCAGCTTATGGGTCGCCGATACGCAGTATTTT.